This TCR beta chain was recorded in a study of blood T cells in healthy people across ages. It was with a sample-barcoded 5' primer and a J-beta primer mix that a second PCR of about 7 to 12 cycles was run. MiXCR, applied by TCRdb to the 5' RACE reads, yields one record per CDR3 protein. This sample yields about 640,000 distinct CDR3 sequences, of which 58% are seen a single time; about two fifths belongs to the top ten. As concerns this clonotype: A junction boundary mismatches the germline segment, possibly from a read error.

Sequencing input: blood. The sequence was collected from a man in his sixties in good health.

DNA for the CDR3: TGCGGTGCTAGTCCGGACCAAGAGACCCAGTACTTC. This sequence encodes CGASPDQETQYF. This chain joins TRBV20-1 and TRBJ2-5; D unresolved. CDR3 length: 12 residues. Per germline, CDR1 DFQATT and CDR2 SNEGSKA (reference sequence).